The clone carrying this T cell receptor beta chain was recorded a few times. Antigen specificity is unknown. This specimen comes from a study of T-cell memory formation after mild COVID-19. V gave up 4 bases and J gave up 7 bases, with 11 bases separating them. The CDR3 length is 13 residues. The germline V gene has CDR1 SGHTA and CDR2 FQGNSA. TCRdb used MiXCR to reprocess the 5' RACE reads, holding one entry per CDR3 protein. The data hold 200,000 to 300,000 distinct CDR3 sequences, with around a tenth observed a single time. Study-wide points: Some SARS-CoV-2-responding clones were already detected in memory before infection. CD4/CD8 balance characterized clones contracting day 15 to 85, and CD4+ skew characterized later expanders. Chiefly within CM and EM were the contracting CD4+ clones; CD8+ ones were within EMRA.

Sequencing was carried out using PBMCs or a T cell subset sorted from them (not recorded which). This TCR derives from a man aged 18 to 29 who had mild COVID-19 (a few samples of this study predate the infection). Cell type and time point are not known. The chain joins TRBV7-2 to TRBJ1-5; the D is unclear. The CDR3 DNA follows: TGTGCCAGCAGCTCCGGACGGGAACAGCCCCAGCATTTT. Residues: CASSSGREQPQHF.